This entry describes one T cell receptor (beta chain). The specificity of this receptor is unknown. No base quality information exists; no much larger clone differs at one position. For CDR1 and CDR2, the germline V gene lists SGHRS and YFSETQ. The cysteine opens and the phenylalanine closes a CDR3 of 14 amino acids. The DNA shown is the 42-base CDR3, in frame from base 1. For this chain, trimming is 4 bases at the V end and 5 bases at the J end, and the number of junction bases without a gene match is 8. The cohort was made up of about 610 healthy bone marrow donors. All cohort members were sampled while nominally healthy, although unrecorded immune exposures were likely present. The donor was CMV seronegative and belonged to the group of approximately 320 seronegative cohort members. A peripheral blood sample was provided by each donor, and peripheral blood mononuclear cells were used for TCR beta sequencing. The Qiagen DNeasy Blood Extraction Kit was used to extract genomic DNA from the blood cell samples.

This entry belongs to a study of cytomegalovirus exposure and HLA in healthy donors (dated by TCRdb to 2015 to 2018). With regard to the full study: According to an earlier analysis of several hundred of the donors, about 190 million T cells yielded 90 million to 140 million unique TCR beta sequences and about 300 Gb of sequence data. A later genetic analysis took genome-wide SNP genotypes for about three fifths of the 666 donors and used that subset as a discovery cohort. A later analysis re-analyzed previously published TCR beta repertoires from 666 donors and added high-resolution HLA genotyping to study TCR occurrence patterns. To predict cytomegalovirus infection status, the study combined high-throughput TCR immunosequencing, statistical association of individual TCRs with disease status, and machine learning. The study was designed to test whether signatures of past pathogen exposure could be identified by cataloging public T cell receptors. Donor age, sex, ethnicity and CMV serostatus were compiled together with the repertoire data. Rather than using new phenotypic data, the later analysis identified candidate immune exposures from TCR beta sequences and from how often those sequences occurred across donors. HLA typing covered class I and class II loci at four-digit resolution. An earlier analysis of approximately 580 of the donors used high-throughput TCR beta sequencing to judge whether each TCR beta V gene segment behaved as functional or pseudogenic. Typing coverage differed by locus: A, B, C, DRB1 and DQB1 were typed in roughly 629-630 donors, DQA1 in 522, DPA1 in around 610, and DPB1 in 400 to 480. The T cell repertoires of several hundred subjects were profiled by immunosequencing and related to cytomegalovirus serostatus. An early release covering 500 to 750 HLA-typed donors comprised 250 to 350 gigabases of sequencing data and approximately 85 million unique TCR sequences. Among around 400 genotyped donors of the cohort, an average of about 240,000 unique TCR beta nucleotide sequences were sequenced per donor, 15% to 20% of them non-productive. Roughly 5 DR-DQ haplotypes were handled as single units for association and clustering because linkage in the cohort was strong. The genetic ancestry cluster associated with self-reported Caucasian donors included roughly four fifths of the roughly 380 genotyped donors. Every repertoire in the discovery cohort had been generated on one and the same sequencing platform. In addition to the first cohort of 650 to 750 subjects, a separate validation cohort of 120 different subjects was used. The full study reports these points: In vitro tests confirmed that a few of the cytomegalovirus-associated TCR beta chains recognize cytomegalovirus antigens. An earlier analysis of 587 of the donors showed that most TCR beta V segments appeared in productive rearrangements either about 87% or about 30% of the time, which broadly matched IMGT annotations. According to a later genetic analysis, donors in an Asian-associated ancestry cluster had fewer N-insertions in productive TCRs than the approximately 630-donor mean. Because HLA typing was missing for some donors at each locus, association tests included only the typed subset. Most TCR sequences were observed very rarely across donors, whereas some public TCRs were present in many individuals. In a later genetic analysis, a missense DCLRE1C variant was associated with V-gene and J-gene trimming of TCR beta chains, and the association was replicated in an independent cohort. A group of highly shared sequence variants was considered likely to be a technical artifact of the sequencing pipeline. In the study, around 150 TCR beta chains were listed as associated with cytomegalovirus. In this cohort, only TCR beta chains were sequenced, and detectable features were limited by the absence of alpha or paired-chain data. Because counts were too low, about 18 rarely observed V segments, including chromosome 9 orphons, were left out of the earlier analysis of 587 of the donors. The only immune exposure information available for the cohort was CMV serostatus. Sequencing depth was assumed to be roughly uniform across donors in the presence/absence analyses, though that assumption may not hold. Because the 87-base-pair reads could not distinguish some IMGT-functional V segments, including TRBV6-2 and TRBV6-3, those segments were excluded. Several of the top co-occurrence clusters appeared to be linked to parvovirus B19, influenza, CMV and Epstein-Barr virus, according to a later analysis. The authors suggested that the approach could potentially be extended to other disease states and immunological phenotypes. Specific HLA alleles were associated with more than 15,000 TCR beta sequences at a false discovery rate of 0.05 in a later analysis. Linkage disequilibrium might explain the correlated functional status among segregating V segments, but an unknown experimental factor could not be ruled out. A further reported finding was that TCR beta sequences accurately predicted the HLA-A and HLA-B alleles for most subjects in the first cohort. The classifier was reported to diagnose cytomegalovirus status with high specificity and sensitivity in both the original and validation cohorts. Assigning TCR associations to individual alleles was difficult when HLA alleles, especially DR and DQ, strongly co-occurred. Most CMV-associated TCR beta chains appeared to be HLA-restricted in a later analysis, and the HLA associations seemed to be driven largely by CMV exposure. In a later analysis, HLA-associated TCR beta chains were found to be more clonally expanded and to have lower generation probabilities than equally common non-associated chains. In a later analysis, TCR association rates were found to vary across HLA loci, with the most associated TCRs seen for DRB1 alleles and the fewest for HLA-C alleles.

Libraries were prepared through the immunoSEQ multiplex PCR assay. The multiplex PCR relied on a mix of 60 forward primers for TCR Vbeta segments and 13 reverse primers for TCR Jbeta segments. The CDR3 region of rearranged TCR beta genes was amplified from genomic DNA by a multiplex PCR assay. Amplified TCR beta libraries were sequenced as 87-base-pair reads on the Illumina HiSeq System. Under the source paper's analysis protocol: Across the 640 or so repertoires, a later analysis counted approximately 83 million unique TCR beta chains, approximately 12 million of which were shared by at least two donors. Raw reads were error-corrected and collapsed into unique sequences by a nearest-neighbor algorithm in which closely related sequences were merged to remove PCR and sequencing errors. Alignment of CDR3 sequences to IMGT reference sequences was used to assign V, D and J gene segments. For a sequence to be retained, a match of at least six nucleotides to both a V gene segment and a J gene segment was required. Rearrangements were classified as productive when the CDR3 lacked stop codons and remained in frame with V and J, and all other rearrangements were classified as non-productive. CDR3 was defined according to IMGT convention as the region running from the second conserved V-encoded cysteine to the conserved J-encoded phenylalanine. The earlier analysis of fewer than 700 of the donors excluded sequences that lacked an unambiguous match to a single V gene segment. An earlier analysis of 500 to 700 of the donors classified V segments as functional when productive rearrangements were above 56.7% and as segregating when the standard deviation between donors was above 5%. A statistical classification framework was built for diagnosing cytomegalovirus status from the catalog of TCR beta chain sequences. V and J gene assignment, in a later analysis, came from comparing TCR nucleotide sequences with IMGT/GENE-DB human TR gene sequences. In a later analysis, CDR3 sequences and most-parsimonious VDJ recombination scenarios were assigned using the TCRdist pipeline. In a later analysis, each TCR beta chain was defined by its CDR3 amino acid sequence together with its V-gene family, and reads lacking a unique V-gene family were excluded. In a later analysis, a few hundred highly shared, low-generation-probability nucleotide sequences were removed to address suspected cross-contamination and a sequencing artifact. For each public chain, a later analysis derived a clonal expansion index from normalized ranks of inferred template counts within each repertoire. In a later analysis, generation probabilities were computed using a VDJ recombination model fitted to out-of-frame rearrangements, and the results were checked against IGoR. In a later analysis, hypergeometric tests were used to score TCR-TCR, TCR-HLA and TCR-CMV co-occurrence, with a repertoire-size bias correction applied to TCR pairs. In a later analysis, false discovery rates were estimated by permuting HLA or CMV assignments 20 times. In a later analysis, co-occurring TCRs were grouped using DBSCAN, and TCRdist sequence similarity was added for clustering within HLA-allele-positive subsets. Repertoires with fewer than 30,000 or more than 120,000 public chains were left out of co-occurrence clustering, as were about 5 repertoires with anomalous nucleotide sharing. Imported from immuneACCESS, the table was reduced by TCRdb to in-frame sequences with V and J called. These copies leave out some clones; in studies compared against another copy, an unresolved V gene accounts for under half, and the cause of the remainder is not known. That table is the source of V, J and clone size, and D and trimming were worked out from the DNA. This sample has fewer than 250,000 clones in its table, and around 80% of those were observed once. The ten largest clones add up to 2.9% of the sample.

The source of this sequence is a man younger than 45 in good health and CMV-seronegative. The V and J genes are TRBV5-1 and TRBJ1-1; 7 bases in between match TRBD1. The sequenced sample consisted of PBMCs. The CDR3 is CASSDRQGVTEAFF. The nucleotide sequence reads as follows: TGCGCCAGCAGCGACAGACAGGGAGTTACTGAAGCTTTCTTT.